Listed here are 10 T cell receptor beta chains from one sample, sequenced in a study of siplizumab effects on memory and regulatory T cells. Using immunoSEQ multiplex PCR, the repertoire was profiled, and TCRdb retains in-frame clones only, with some absent. This sample has about 85,000 clones, with 85% to 95% found just once. Sequences were obtained from CD8+ T cells sorted from blood. These receptor sequences come from a human donor in good health.

This chain connects TRBV30 to TRBJ2-3; 8 positions agree with TRBD1. V lost 0 bases to trimming and J lost 4 bases; unmatched junction nucleotides: 6. Germline CDR1 GTSNPN, CDR2 SVGIG (reference sequence). This CDR3 contains 15 residues. The CDR3 DNA reads as TGTGCCTGGAGTGTACTACAGGGGGTCGCAGATACGCAGTATTTT. This gives the protein CAWSVLQGVADTQYF. The variable domain in full, completed from reference TRBV30 and TRBJ2-3, reads SQTIHQWPATLVQPVGSPLSLECTVEGTSNPNLYWYRQAAGRGLQLLFYSVGIGQISSEVPQNLSASRPQDRQFILSSKKLLLSDSGFYLCAWSVLQGVADTQYFGPGTRLTVL.

The chain is built from TRBV6-6 and TRBJ1-5; D unresolved. CDR1 is MNHNY and CDR2 is SVGAGI in the germline V gene (reference sequence). Trimming removed 10 bases at V and 7 bases at J, with 23 bases between. This CDR3 spans 15 amino acids. The CDR3 protein is CATEPLGPDMQPQHF. Written as DNA, the CDR3 is TGTGCCACCGAACCACTTGGACCAGATATGCAGCCCCAGCATTTT.

The rearrangement uses TRBV7-9 and TRBJ2-5; D gene unclear. The CDR3 has 15 residues. The V end was cut by 4 bases, the J end by 0 bases, with 12 bases between. Per germline, CDR1 SEHNR and CDR2 FQNEAQ (reference sequence). CDR3 in DNA: TGTGCCAGCAGCTATATCGTGGGCAACCAAGAGACCCAGTACTTC. It codes for CASSYIVGNQETQYF.

This rearrangement joins TRBV19 to TRBJ2-7, with D perhaps assigned TRBD1 or TRBD2 (5 bases each). Germline values: CDR1 LNHDA, CDR2 SQIVND (reference sequence). The V and J ends lost 5 bases and 5 bases respectively, with 19 bases between them. The CDR3 consists of 15 residues. CDR3 protein: CASSSGTRGVHEQYF. In DNA, the CDR3 is TGTGCCAGTAGTTCCGGGACGCGTGGAGTCCACGAGCAGTACTTC.

The rearrangement links TRBV5-1 to TRBJ2-7; 12 bases are shared with TRBD1. The length of the CDR3 is 15 residues. Trimming at V came to 3 bases and at J to 4 bases, leaving 5 bases not matched to a gene. Germline CDR1 is SGHRS and CDR2 is YFSETQ. The CDR3 region has the DNA TGCGCCAGCAGCTGGGGGACAGGGGGCGCATACGAGCAGTACTTC. Encoded protein: CASSWGTGGAYEQYF.

This clone was observed a single time. The genes are TRBV28 and TRBJ1-2, with D possibly TRBD1 on 5 matching bases. Germline V gives CDR1 MDHEN, CDR2 SYDVKM. V was trimmed by 2 bases and J by 3 bases, leaving 10 bases between them. The CDR3 has 14 amino acids. The CDR3, as DNA: TGTGCCAGCAGTTTAGGATGGGGGGACTATGGCTACACCTTC. Translated, it gives CASSLGWGDYGYTF.

The genes are TRBV7-3 and TRBJ2-5, with 8 bases fitting TRBD2. CDR1 SGHTA and CDR2 FQGTGA come from the germline V gene. The V gene end was trimmed by 5 bases and the J gene end by 2 bases; junction bases not matched to a gene: 10. This CDR3 is built from 16 residues. This CDR3 reads CASSPGSGGVQETQYF. DNA of the CDR3: TGTGCCAGCAGCCCGGGTTCGGGAGGGGTTCAAGAGACCCAGTACTTC.

This chain links TRBV5-1 with TRBJ1-1, with D unclear. With 0 bases removed from V and 4 bases from J, the gap between germline ends came to 10 bases. This CDR3 is built from 14 residues. CDR1 is SGHRS, CDR2 YFSETQ, per germline. The DNA of the CDR3 is TGCGCCAGCAGCTTGGCCGGGGTGGGCACTGAAGCTTTCTTT. Translating it yields CASSLAGVGTEAFF.

The chain employs TRBV9 and TRBJ2-1; 8 bases fit TRBD2. The trim removed 0 bases at V and 10 bases at J, leaving 12 bases unmatched. CDR1 and CDR2 (germline): SGDLS, YYNGEE. The CDR3 extends over 16 amino acids. CDR3 residues: CASSVEGLAGAVEQFF. Written as DNA, the CDR3 is TGTGCCAGCAGCGTAGAGGGGCTAGCGGGTGCGGTGGAGCAGTTCTTC.

The genes are TRBV4-2 and TRBJ2-5, with D unresolved. Trimming removed 0 bases at V and 3 bases at J, with 5 bases between. Germline V CDR1 and CDR2: LGHNA, YNFKEQ. This CDR3 region has 13 residues. As DNA, the CDR3 is TGTGCCAGCAGCCAAGAGAGGAAAGAGACCCAGTACTTC. This translates into CASSQERKETQYF.